The entry below describes one TCR beta chain. The V and J ends lost 7 bases and 2 bases, in that order; junction bases with no gene match: 5. The V gene's germline CDR1 is SQVTM and CDR2 ANQGSEA. The CDR3 extends over 14 amino acids. In the original analysis: Because ImmunoSEQ provided only junction sequences with no quality scores, the filtering differed. This table comes from immunoSEQ multiplex PCR, and its TCRdb copy is limited to in-frame clones, with some not included. V and J calls and clone size follow that table, whereas D and trimming were derived from the DNA. Here the sample spans some 2 million clones, roughly 96% being singletons. The sample originates from a study of shared clonotypes between healthy human individuals.

The sample taken for sequencing was naive CD4+ T cells sorted from blood. Subset defined: CD45RA+ positively selected. J is TRBJ2-3 and V is TRBV29-1; TRBD2 agrees at 11 bases. This clonotype was obtained from a man in his late teens or twenties in good health. CDR3 in DNA: TGCAGCGCAAGACTAGCGGGGTACACAGATACGCAGTATTTT. This gives the protein CSARLAGYTDTQYF.